The 24 T cell receptor beta chains below were found in one sample sequenced in a study of CD8 T cells in acute hepatitis C reinfection. Data came from immunoSEQ multiplex PCR; TCRdb stores just in-frame clones and leaves some out. The sample has some 38,000 clones; around nine tenths are singletons. The sample's time point: naive CD8 control sorted from an acute-time-point sample. The specimen was naive CD8+ T cells from PBMCs. The receptors originated from a man aged 25 to 40 with chronic hepatitis C.

This chain links TRBV11-2 with TRBJ2-6, with 7 bases lining up with TRBD1. V lost 6 bases to trimming and J lost 0 bases; unmatched junction nucleotides: 8. Germline V gene sequence: CDR1 SGHAT, CDR2 FQNNGV. This CDR3 contains 17 residues. The DNA for the CDR3 is TGTGCCAGCAGGGGGCCGGGACAGAGCTCTGGGGCCAACGTCCTGACTTTC. Its protein product is CASRGPGQSSGANVLTF. Full variable domain (rest looked up from reference TRBV11-2 and TRBJ2-6): EAGVAQSPRYKIIEKRQSVAFWCNPISGHATLYWYQQILGQGPKLLIQFQNNGVVDDSQLPKDRFSAERLKGVDSTLKIQPAKLEDSAVYLCASRGPGQSSGANVLTFGAGSRLTVL.

V is TRBV19 and J is TRBJ2-7; the D gene is possibly TRBD2 (7 bases). Trimming cost V 6 bases and J 6 bases, with 30 bases left between them. From germline, CDR1 is LNHDA and CDR2 SQIVND (reference sequence). The CDR3 is made up of 18 amino acids. CDR3 DNA: TGTGCCAGTAGCCCGTATGTCCCCCGGACAGCCAGCGGGACCGAGCAGTACTTC. Encoded protein: CASSPYVPRTASGTEQYF.

V usage is TRBV6-5 and J usage is TRBJ2-4; D not resolved. CDR3 size: 12 residues. The germline V gene encodes CDR1 MNHEY and CDR2 SVGAGI. Deletions cut 6 bases from V and 2 bases from J, with 5 bases between. The CDR3 nucleotides are TGTGCCAGCAGGGACCCCAAAAACATTCAGTACTTC. Protein sequence: CASRDPKNIQYF.

The rearrangement uses TRBV2 and TRBJ2-7; D possibly corresponds to TRBD1 (5 bases). The V gene's germline CDR1 is SNHLY and CDR2 FYNNEI. V was pared by 3 bases and J by 4 bases, with 16 bases between. CDR3 length: 15 residues. The CDR3 loop reads CASSDPQGLLYEQYF. The CDR3 DNA sequence: TGTGCCAGCAGTGATCCTCAGGGATTGCTGTACGAGCAGTACTTC.

V gene TRBV6-6 combines with J gene TRBJ1-1; D unclear. Germline V gives CDR1 MNHNY, CDR2 SVGAGI (reference sequence). Between the trimmed V and J ends, which lost 0 bases and 1 base, there was a span of 9 bases. The CDR3 is made up of 15 amino acids. DNA for the CDR3: TGTGCCAGCAGTTACTCGATGACGGGGAACACTGAAGCTTTCTTT. Translation: CASSYSMTGNTEAFF.

The chain couples TRBV27 to TRBJ2-7; possibly TRBD2 for D (6 bases). Trimming removed 5 bases from V and 4 bases from J, with 12 bases in between. Germline assignment: CDR1 MNHEY and CDR2 SMNVEV (reference sequence). The CDR3 loop spans 13 amino acids. The CDR3 DNA follows: TGTGCCAGCAGTGTGACTAGTAGTTACGAGCAGTACTTC. As protein: CASSVTSSYEQYF.

Notes on this clone: The same CDR3 is also encoded by other DNA sequences in this sample. The chain employs TRBV7-9 and TRBJ2-5; no clear D gene. The CDR3 sequence is 13 residues long. The germline V and J ends were trimmed by 3 bases and 1 base, with 6 bases remaining between them. Germline V gene data show CDR1 as SEHNR and CDR2 as FQNEAQ (reference sequence). This CDR3 reads CASSLGLQETQYF. For the CDR3, the DNA is TGTGCCAGCAGCTTGGGCCTCCAAGAGACCCAGTACTTC.

This clone was picked up one time. The chain joins TRBV5-6 to TRBJ2-7; TRBD1 matches 8 bases. V was pared by 4 bases and J by 3 bases, with 12 bases of the junction left unmatched. CDR3 length: 16 amino acids. CDR1 and CDR2 (germline): SGHDT, YYEEEE. The CDR3 DNA reads TGTGCCAGCAGCCCCAAGTTCTGGACAGGGAACTACGAGCAGTACTTC. It specifies CASSPKFWTGNYEQYF.

This chain uses TRBV4-2 with TRBJ1-4, with 8 bases that match TRBD1. This CDR3 region has 18 residues. After removal of 1 base from V and 0 bases from J, the junction contained 7 bases not matched to a gene. Germline CDR1 is LGHNA and CDR2 is YNFKEQ. In DNA, the CDR3 is TGTGCCAGCAGCCAAGGGTTCCAGGGGGCTTCAACTAATGAAAAACTGTTTTTT. It encodes CASSQGFQGASTNEKLFF.

V and J are TRBV2 and TRBJ2-1; unclear D gene. Trimming removed 7 bases at V and 5 bases at J, with 9 bases between. Germline V gene lookup returns CDR1 SNHLY and CDR2 FYNNEI. The CDR3 spans 12 residues. The CDR3 here is CASIEMDNEQFF. DNA for the CDR3: TGTGCCAGCATCGAGATGGACAATGAGCAGTTCTTC.

This clone showed up just once. The V and J genes are TRBV19 and TRBJ1-1, with TRBD1 identical over 9 bases. V was pared by 7 bases and J by 0 bases, with 9 bases of the junction left unmatched. Germline lookup yields CDR1 LNHDA and CDR2 SQIVND (reference sequence). This CDR3 region has 16 residues. The CDR3 loop reads CASTDGQGLMNTEAFF. In DNA form, the CDR3 reads TGTGCCAGTACCGATGGACAGGGGCTAATGAACACTGAAGCTTTCTTT.

The table lists this clone with a few counts. This chain joins TRBV7-9 and TRBJ1-4, with D unresolved. Trimming stripped 1 base from V and 5 bases from J, with 8 bases between. The germline V gene has CDR1 SEHNR and CDR2 FQNEAQ (reference sequence). The CDR3 consists of 14 residues. The CDR3 protein is CASSLDLENEKLFF. The CDR3 DNA reads as TGTGCCAGCAGCTTAGACCTCGAAAATGAAAAACTGTTTTTT.

J is TRBJ2-3 and V is TRBV29-1, with 9 bases identical to TRBD1. J lost 6 bases, V lost 7 bases, and 17 bases had no gene match. This CDR3 is built from 16 residues. From germline, CDR1 is SQVTM and CDR2 ANQGSEA. The CDR3 DNA reads as TGCAGCGCTGGGGGGCCCACGGGACAGGGTTTGGATACGCAGTATTTT. It is translated as CSAGGPTGQGLDTQYF.

The rearrangement uses TRBV7-6 and TRBJ2-1; no definite D call. CDR1 is SGHVS, CDR2 FNYEAQ, per germline. The CDR3 runs 13 residues. V lost 5 bases and J 7 bases, leaving 12 bases between the germline ends. CDR3 sequence (DNA): TGTGCCAGCAGCCACCTCACCGGGAATGAGCAGTTCTTC. Its translation is CASSHLTGNEQFF.

Here the CDR3 DNA reads TGTGCCAGTAGTATTGTCGGTGAGGGGGCGTTGAACACTGAAGCTTTCTTT. This codes for CASSIVGEGALNTEAFF. The J gene is TRBJ1-1, the V gene TRBV19, with 7 bases aligning to TRBD1. Germline values: CDR1 LNHDA, CDR2 SQIVND (reference sequence). The CDR3 contains 17 residues. V shed 3 bases, J shed 0 bases, and the junction held 10 bases outside the gene matches.

The chain couples TRBV7-8 to TRBJ2-7, with 10 bases aligning to TRBD2. V shed 6 bases, J shed 2 bases, and the junction held 7 bases outside the gene matches. Germline V gene sequence: CDR1 SGHVS, CDR2 FQNEAQ. This CDR3 spans 15 amino acids. The CDR3 bases are TGTGCCAGCAGAGCCGGGACTAGCGTGGCCTACGAGCAGTACTTC. Its protein product is CASRAGTSVAYEQYF.

The chain has TRBV19 and TRBJ1-2; D gene ambiguous. The CDR3 loop spans 16 amino acids. Trimming left V 4 bases short and J 4 bases short, with 19 bases between. Looked up from germline, CDR1 is LNHDA and CDR2 is SQIVND (reference sequence). CDR3 coding DNA: TGTGCCAGTAGTACCCTCCTGGACGAGGCCCTCTATGGCTACACCTTC. Translating gives CASSTLLDEALYGYTF.

The chain recombines TRBV5-1 with TRBJ1-1, with a possible D match to TRBD1 (6 bases). The V end lost 3 bases, the J end lost 1 base, and 7 bases lay between the germline ends. The CDR3 contains 13 residues. Germline CDR1 SGHRS, CDR2 YFSETQ. In DNA, the CDR3 is TGCGCCAGCAGCTGGGGACAGAACACTGAAGCTTTCTTT. Amino acid sequence: CASSWGQNTEAFF.

V and J are TRBV6-6 and TRBJ2-3; D not certain. The CDR3 has 11 residues. V was cut by 2 bases and J by 6 bases, with 3 bases left in between. Germline V gene lookup returns CDR1 MNHNY and CDR2 SVGAGI (reference sequence). This CDR3 reads CASSYMDTQYF. CDR3 nucleotide sequence: TGTGCCAGCAGTTACATGGATACGCAGTATTTT.

This chain joins TRBV29-1 and TRBJ2-1, with D perhaps TRBD2 (6 bases). Deletions cut 0 bases from V and 8 bases from J, with 17 bases between. The CDR3 sequence is 15 residues long. CDR1 SQVTM and CDR2 ANQGSEA come from the germline V gene. CDR3 in amino acids: CSVEDPASDLDEQFF. The CDR3 bases are TGCAGCGTTGAAGATCCCGCTAGCGATTTAGATGAGCAGTTCTTC.

This clone has only one observation. The J gene is TRBJ2-1, the V gene TRBV9, with 7 bases that match TRBD2. From germline, CDR1 is SGDLS and CDR2 YYNGEE. This CDR3 contains 16 residues. The V gene end was trimmed by 7 bases and the J gene end by 4 bases; junction bases not matched to a gene: 14. DNA for the CDR3: TGTGCCAGCTCCAAAATCCTAGCGGCCCCTTACAATGAGCAGTTCTTC. This gives the protein CASSKILAAPYNEQFF.

The rearrangement uses TRBV12-5 and TRBJ2-7; no definite D call. The CDR3 spans 13 residues. Between the trimmed V and J ends, which lost 0 bases and 2 bases, there was a span of 5 bases. Germline V gives CDR1 LGHNT, CDR2 FRNRAP. The CDR3: CASGLVGTYEQYF. The CDR3 bases are TGTGCTAGTGGTTTGGTGGGCACCTACGAGCAGTACTTC.

The rearrangement links TRBV27 to TRBJ1-5; 8 positions match TRBD1. Germline V lookup: CDR1 MNHEY, CDR2 SMNVEV (reference sequence). V trimming: 4 bases; J trimming: 6 bases; junction bases outside the gene matches: 5. The CDR3 length is 14 residues. The CDR3 protein is CASSSRQGSQPQHF. Written as DNA, the CDR3 is TGTGCCAGCAGTTCCCGACAGGGGAGTCAGCCCCAGCATTTT.

The rearrangement joins TRBV11-2 to TRBJ2-2; tentative D call: TRBD2 (5 bases). V dropped 5 bases and J dropped 7 bases, with 14 bases sitting between them. The CDR3 covers 14 residues. Germline V CDR1 and CDR2: SGHAT, FQNNGV. The CDR3 DNA sequence: TGTGCCAGCAGCCTATCCTTTGGGAGCGGGGAGCTGTTTTTT. Protein sequence: CASSLSFGSGELFF.